This T cell receptor beta chain was profiled in a study of T cells expressing NK-cell markers (dated by TCRdb to between 2020 and 2021). In the study overall: TCR beta-chain repertoires were profiled in sorted CD3+CD56+NKG2C+, CD3+CD56+NKG2C- and CD3+CD56-NKG2C+ T-cell subsets from several donors. Of the eight sequenced donors, seven were found to be HCMV-seropositive and one was found to be HCMV-seronegative. Libraries were sequenced as 2 x 150 bp reads on Illumina HiSeq 2000/2500, MiSeq or NextSeq. All eight donors whose samples were sequenced were randomly selected healthy volunteers, three of them men and five women.

Sequences KGHSH (CDR1) and LQKENI (CDR2) are obtained from the germline V gene. Reading from cysteine to phenylalanine, the CDR3 counts 17 amino acids. The DNA is unrecorded. HCMV-specific IgG was detected in serum with a commercial ELISA kit to determine HCMV serostatus. Ficoll density gradient centrifugation was used to isolate peripheral blood mononuclear cells from blood. Broad study findings and their caveats: In more than five donors, the dominant CD3+CD56+NKG2C+ clonotypes were found to rank among the top 10 CD8+ clonotypes and to make up about 1.0-7.5% of CD8+ T cells. Whether the expanded NKG2C-expressing T cell clones were specific for HCMV antigens remained unclear. Those dominant clonotypes were again the most abundant among CD3+CD56-NKG2C+ cells in a few donors, at about 28.3-65%.

On this clonotype: Its antigen specificity is not known.

The data were produced on an Illumina HiSeq 2000. The TCR beta cDNA libraries were made using 5'RACE template switching, a step that added both a universal primer site and unique molecular identifiers. cDNA synthesis was primed from the TCR beta constant segment, followed by two successive PCR amplification steps. The study's processing was this. MIGEC handled demultiplexing of the reads and grouping by UMI, while MiTCR was used to assemble and quantify clonotypes. To remove erroneous sequences, TCR cDNA sequences were retained only when supported by two or more reads. Downstream repertoire analysis used the tcR package, and clonotypes were matched across fractions by CDR3 nucleotide sequence plus V segment. VDJmatch was used to annotate antigen specificity against VDJdb, with one amino acid substitution in CDR3 allowed. Once TCRdb had reprocessed the reads, it stored one entry per CDR3 protein sequence and supplied no DNA. The V and J calls were not made by the authors but by TCRdb's processing. For this sample, the table gives roughly 380,000 distinct CDR3 sequences. The top ten clonotypes cover around 5% of the sample.

The rearrangement joined TRBV18 to TRBJ1-4; as DNA is missing, the TRBD1 call by TCRdb cannot be tested. The sequenced sample consisted of blood T cells: a sorted CD56 or NKG2C T cell subset, CD4+ or CD8+ T cells, or bulk PBMC T cells (not recorded which). This clonotype was obtained from a man aged 18-70 years in good health. Here the CDR3 is given as CASSSSSRGSTNEKLFF.